The present TCR beta chain was sequenced within a study of T cell repertoires in cytomegalovirus infection. Study-level findings and limits: Within the response measured ex vivo, HLA-C-restricted CMV-specific TCR beta clonotypes were dominant. Cumulative public TCR beta family frequency identified CMV carriers with the relevant HLA.

CDR3 size: 13 residues. The germline V gene has CDR1 SGHTA and CDR2 FQGNSA. The germline V and J ends were trimmed by 4 bases and 9 bases, with 13 bases remaining between them. As to this clonotype: Its specificity is unknown.

TCRdb independently ran MiXCR on the reads; one entry per CDR3 protein. The sample consists of around 120,000 distinct CDR3 sequences, around 45% of them appearing once. This clonotype was sampled from a human donor in good health (CMV status not recorded). Some clones in this sample may be carry-over from other donors' samples. The sequencing here drew on CD8+ T cells from cultured PBMCs, taken from culture after CMV antigen stimulation. The rearrangement uses TRBV7-2 and TRBJ2-1; possibly TRBD2 for D (6 bases). The CDR3 bases are TGTGCCAGCAGCTGGGGGTCCGGGAGTGAGCAGTTCTTC. Translated, it gives CASSWGSGSEQFF.